This T cell receptor (beta chain) appears in the sequencing data of a study of blood T cells in healthy people across ages (dated by TCRdb to about 2015). Looking at the study overall: In model experiments, template switching captured about one uniquely barcoded TCR beta cDNA molecule for every two T cells. Donors were grouped into four age groups: young (average roughly 15 years), middle-aged (under 40), aged (over 55) and long-lived (about 82). To avoid experimental bias, donors of different ages were distributed randomly across sequencing lanes. The study measured age-related changes in TCR beta repertoire diversity using deep sequencing normalized with unique cDNA molecular identifiers. For two donors (one aged 18 to 30 and one aged 80 or older), the study analyzed two additional independent replicas of 1 million unique cDNA reads from the same blood draw.

Systemically healthy Caucasian individuals from Russia, 39 in total and aged about 6 to 95 years, were included as donors. Approximately 9.7 milliliters of peripheral blood were drawn from each donor into EDTA-treated Vacutainer tubes. Ficoll-Paque density-gradient centrifugation was used to isolate PBMCs, with at least 6.5 million per sample. Total RNA was extracted from PBMCs with Trizol reagent, with at least 6 micrograms obtained per sample. For every donor, an aliquot of PBMCs went through flow cytometry to measure the percentages of naive CD45RAhigh/CD27high T cells. Overall study results and their limits: The long-lived group showed more naive CD4+ T cells, fewer expanded clones and increased TCR diversity than the aged group, suggesting age selection. Since profiling was done on bulk unsorted PBMCs, naive and antigen-experienced compartments could not be conclusively compared. Donor CMV infection status was unknown, potentially confounding age-related changes in expanded clonotypes. Estimates of total diversity based on one million sequenced T cells were considered lower bounds and underestimates. There was a strong correlation between observed TCR beta diversity and the percentage of naive T cells measured by flow cytometry. As age increased, observed TCR beta diversity per million T cells dropped in a roughly linear way, and a significant reduction was already evident by age 40.

This clonotype was observed a single time. Its antigen is not yet known. Relative to the germline gene, one junction end is altered; a read error may explain this. In the germline V gene, CDR1 corresponds to SGHDN and CDR2 to FVKESK. From its cysteine to its phenylalanine, the CDR3 spans 15 amino acids. Of the read, only the CDR3 DNA is kept; its 45 bases are in frame from base 1. The library was built by means of 5' RACE. TCRdb names Illumina HiSeq 2500 as the instrument used. A second about 7 to 12 cycle PCR used a sample-barcoded 5' primer and a J-beta primer mix. Each TCR beta cDNA molecule received a unique molecular identifier from a template-switch 5' adaptor carrying 12 random nucleotides. Each sample yielded at least 3 million CDR3-containing paired-end reads. First-strand cDNA synthesis was performed from all RNA using the Mint cDNA synthesis kit, with priming by a TRBC-specific oligonucleotide. After uracil-DNA glycosylase treatment, a first 18-cycle PCR used universal primers M1SS and BC2_uni_R on all cDNA. The original pipeline was this. For normalization, 1 million high-quality reads were randomly selected from each sample, with every read carrying a distinct molecular identifier. Instead of being binned into consensus sequences, reads that shared molecular identifiers were thrown out. MiTCR, run with a Q25 quality threshold and the strictest error-elimination algorithm, handled CDR3 identification, clonotype clustering and error correction. A nonparametric unseen species model with Euler transformation was used to estimate a lower bound on total TCR beta diversity. Starting from the raw public reads, TCRdb applied fastp trimming at Q25, assembled clones with MiXCR and retained in-frame beta chains. Every distinct CDR3 protein forms one entry, paired with its most common genes and DNA. The V and J calls were not made by the authors but by TCRdb's processing. The sample table holds about 1.6 million distinct CDR3 sequences, of which about 35% were seen once. Jointly, the top ten make up around 11% of the sample.

The sequence was obtained from a woman aged 25 to 39 in good health. The specimen sequenced was blood. This receptor chain uses TRBV14 and TRBJ2-5, and TRBD1 aligns with 9 junction nucleotides. In nucleotide form, the sequence is TGTGCCTGCAGCCAGAGGGGACAGGGAGGTGAGACCCAGTACTTC. This gives the protein CACSQRGQGGETQYF. The reference TRBV14 and TRBJ2-5 proteins fill in what lies around the CDR3, so the full variable domain reads EAGVTQFPSHSVIEKGQTVTLRCDPISGHDNLYWYRRVMGKEIKFLLHFVKESKQDESGMPNNRFLAERTGGTYSTLKVQPAELEDSGVYFCACSQRGQGGETQYFGPGTRLLVL.